The 21 T cell receptor beta chains reported below all come from one sample, sequenced in a study of blood T cell repertoires in COVID-19. Profiled with immunoSEQ multiplex PCR; TCRdb holds only in-frame clones, not every one. The data show 200,000 to 250,000 clones, around three quarters seen once. Sequenced input: peripheral blood. The receptors derive from a woman in her 70s with acute or convalescent COVID-19.

This clone appeared once. This chain connects TRBV7-2 to TRBJ2-7; the match to TRBD1 covers 7 bases. Trimming cost V 1 base and J 6 bases; bases outside gene matches: 3. This CDR3 is 13 amino acids long. CDR1 and CDR2 (germline): SGHTA, FQGNSA. The CDR3 coding sequence is TGTGCCAGCAGCTTAGGAGGGGGCATCGAGCAGTACGTC. This sequence encodes CASSLGGGIEQYV.

V and J are TRBV7-3 and TRBJ2-6, with D maybe TRBD2 (5 bases). The V end lost 4 bases, the J end lost 4 bases, and 8 bases lay between the germline ends. The CDR3 spans 14 residues. Germline CDR1 is SGHTA and CDR2 is FQGTGA. The CDR3 DNA is TGTGCCAGCAGCTCCCCGGGGGGGGCCAACGTCCTGACTTTC. It is translated as CASSSPGGANVLTF.

The chain uses TRBV24-1 and TRBJ1-4, with TRBD1 identical over 11 bases. The CDR3 is 15 residues long. V lost 3 bases and J lost 7; bases outside the gene matches: 3. Germline loops: CDR1 KGHDR, CDR2 SFDVKD. Here the CDR3 DNA reads TGTGCCACCAGTGATGGACAGGGGGCTGGTGAAAAACTGTTTTTT. Protein: CATSDGQGAGEKLFF.

This clone was recorded once. The rearrangement uses TRBV7-2 and TRBJ2-5, with 8 bases aligning to TRBD2. CDR3 length: 16 residues. CDR1 is SGHTA and CDR2 is FQGNSA in the germline V gene. V lost 7 bases, J lost 5 bases, and 15 bases stayed unmatched. The CDR3 loop reads CASKRGYRGGLETQYF. Written as DNA, the CDR3 is TGTGCCAGCAAACGGGGTTACCGGGGGGGGCTTGAGACCCAGTACTTC.

The chain has TRBV18 and TRBJ2-1; 8 bases are a match to TRBD1. The CDR3 has 15 residues. V was clipped by 3 bases and J by 8 bases; unmatched bases: 9. CDR1 is KGHSH, CDR2 LQKENI, per germline. The CDR3 region has the DNA TGTGCCAGCTCACCTCGACAGGGGCCGGAAGATGAGCAGTTCTTC. Its translation is CASSPRQGPEDEQFF. The whole variable domain, remainder taken from reference TRBV18 and TRBJ2-1, is NAGVMQNPRHLVRRRGQEARLRCSPMKGHSHVYWYRQLPEEGLKFMVYLQKENIIDESGMPKERFSAEFPKEGPSILRIQQVVRGDSAAYFCASSPRQGPEDEQFFGPGTRLTVL.

V usage is TRBV7-3 and J usage is TRBJ2-4; 7 bases line up with TRBD2. CDR1 and CDR2 (germline): SGHTA, FQGTGA. The CDR3 length is 13 residues. Losses at the gene ends were 4 bases for V and 6 bases for J; bases not matched to a gene: 3. The CDR3 bases are TGTGCCAGCAGCTCAGGCGGGGGAAACATTCAGTACTTC. It yields the protein CASSSGGGNIQYF.

The chain joins TRBV5-4 to TRBJ1-2; 9 nucleotides match TRBD1. From germline, CDR1 is SGHNT and CDR2 YYREEE (reference sequence). V shed 7 bases and J 3 bases; nucleotides not matched to a gene: 10. There are 15 residues in the CDR3. Written as DNA, the CDR3 is TGTGCCAGCCTTGGCGGGACAGGGTTCGACTATGGCTACACCTTC. It codes for CASLGGTGFDYGYTF.

The rearrangement uses TRBV9 and TRBJ1-2, with TRBD1 matching 10 bases. CDR1 and CDR2 from the germline V gene are SGDLS and YYNGEE. V lost 4 bases to trimming and J lost 8 bases; unmatched junction nucleotides: 11. This CDR3 has 15 residues. The chain's CDR3 is CASSSYSGTGEGYTF. CDR3 nucleotide sequence: TGTGCCAGCAGCTCATACTCCGGGACAGGGGAAGGCTACACCTTC.

The chain uses TRBV4-1 and TRBJ1-3; tentatively, D is TRBD1 (6 bases). The length of the CDR3 is 16 residues. The germline CDR1 and CDR2 sequences are MGHRA and YSYEKL. V was pared by 5 bases and J by 0 bases, with 14 bases between. CDR3 residues: CASSFNRASSGNTIYF. CDR3 bases: TGCGCCAGCAGCTTCAACAGGGCCTCCTCTGGAAACACCATATATTTT.

V and J are TRBV19 and TRBJ1-5, with a weak D call TRBD1 (5 bases). The CDR3 extends over 13 amino acids. V lost 4 bases and J lost 7, with 11 bases in between. Looked up from germline, CDR1 is LNHDA and CDR2 is SQIVND (reference sequence). CDR3 nucleotides: TGTGCCAGTAGTACCCAGGGAACCCAGCCCCAGCATTTT. It is translated as CASSTQGTQPQHF.

V is TRBV3-1 (or the pseudogene TRBV3-2) and J is TRBJ2-2; possible D gene TRBD1, 6 bases. Per the germline V gene, CDR1 is LGHDT and CDR2 is YNNKEL (reference sequence). Trimming cost V 0 bases and J 2 bases, with 19 bases left between them. This CDR3 spans 19 amino acids. The CDR3 DNA follows: TGTGCCAGCAGCCAAGATCCTCTTCGGGCAGGGGAAAACACCGGGGAGCTGTTTTTT. Its translation: CASSQDPLRAGENTGELFF.

The chain recombines TRBV7-2 with TRBJ2-1; 11 nucleotides line up with TRBD2. Germline V CDR1 and CDR2: SGHTA, FQGNSA. CDR3 length: 15 amino acids. V was pared by 5 bases and J by 5 bases, with 5 bases of the junction left unmatched. The CDR3 nucleotides read TGTGCCAGCAGCCTCGGGACTAGCGGTCACAATGAGCAGTTCTTC. This translates into CASSLGTSGHNEQFF.

CDR3 coding DNA: TGTGCCAGCCGCCCCCAGCCTCGGGACAATGAGCAGTTCTTC. This codes for CASRPQPRDNEQFF. This chain joins TRBV6-2 or TRBV6-3 and TRBJ2-1; D not resolved. Germline loops: CDR1 MNHEY, CDR2 SVGEGT. V was trimmed by 8 bases and J by 5 bases, leaving 16 bases between them. There are 14 residues in the CDR3.

This chain joins TRBV7-2 and TRBJ2-7; a weak D match, TRBD2 (6 bases). The germline V and J ends were trimmed by 4 bases and 6 bases, with 16 bases remaining between them. The CDR3 is made up of 14 amino acids. Germline CDR1 SGHTA, CDR2 FQGNSA. The CDR3 protein is CASSSTTGVTEQYF. The CDR3 DNA reads as TGTGCCAGCAGCTCTACAACGGGGGTGACCGAGCAGTACTTC.

J is TRBJ1-2 and V is TRBV7-2; perhaps TRBD1 as D (6 bases). V dropped 2 bases and J dropped 4 bases, with 17 bases sitting between them. Germline V gene lookup returns CDR1 SGHTA and CDR2 FQGNSA. This CDR3 is 16 amino acids long. The CDR3 bases are TGTGCCAGCAGCTTATCGGCGGCAGGGGTTCTCTATGGCTACACCTTC. Its protein product is CASSLSAAGVLYGYTF.

V usage is TRBV27 and J usage is TRBJ2-2; 8 bases align to TRBD1. The junction had 3 bases not matched to a gene; V was cut back by 3 bases and J by 3 bases. The CDR3 is 15 amino acids. Germline V gives CDR1 MNHEY, CDR2 SMNVEV (reference sequence). The CDR3 protein is CASSFQGAYTGELFF. CDR3 nucleotide sequence: TGTGCCAGCAGTTTTCAGGGGGCGTACACCGGGGAGCTGTTTTTT.

This chain uses TRBV5-6 with TRBJ1-4; D ambiguous. V gave up 4 bases and J gave up 8 bases, with 12 bases separating them. CDR1 and CDR2 (germline): SGHDT, YYEEEE. CDR3 size: 13 residues. The CDR3, as DNA: TGTGCCAGCAGCCGGACGGGAATCGAAAAACTGTTTTTT. It is translated as CASSRTGIEKLFF.

This clone was observed a few times. The chain couples TRBV6-1 to TRBJ1-5; D call uncertain. The V end was cut by 2 bases, the J end by 5 bases, with 10 bases between. The germline CDR1 and CDR2 sequences are MNHNS and SASEGT. This CDR3 region has 14 residues. CDR3 nucleotide sequence: TGTGCCAGCAGTGAAACTCGTGGAGATCAGCCCCAGCATTTT. As protein: CASSETRGDQPQHF.

The chain links TRBV5-1 to TRBJ2-1, with 7 bases that match TRBD1. This CDR3 is built from 14 residues. Germline V gene lookup returns CDR1 SGHRS and CDR2 YFSETQ. J lost 8 bases, V lost 0 bases, and 5 bases had no gene match. CDR3 sequence reads: CASSLEGQRDEQFF. For the CDR3, the DNA is TGCGCCAGCAGCTTGGAGGGACAGAGGGATGAGCAGTTCTTC.

V is TRBV27 and J is TRBJ2-3; 8 bases agree with TRBD2. This CDR3 comprises 14 residues. V lost 7 bases to trimming and J lost 2 bases; unmatched junction nucleotides: 5. Germline V gene sequence: CDR1 MNHEY, CDR2 SMNVEV (reference sequence). CDR3 in amino acids: CASKTSGPTDTQYF. The DNA of the CDR3 is TGTGCCAGCAAAACTAGCGGCCCCACAGATACGCAGTATTTT.

V gene TRBV6-4 combines with J gene TRBJ1-6, with a weak D call TRBD1 (6 bases). The germline V and J ends were trimmed by 7 bases and 9 bases, with 10 bases remaining between them. The germline V gene encodes CDR1 MRHNA and CDR2 SNTAGT. CDR3 length: 12 amino acids. The CDR3 sequence: CASTGDPSPLHF. The CDR3 DNA sequence: TGTGCCAGCACAGGGGATCCTTCACCCCTCCACTTT.